The source of this TCR beta chain is a study of T cells after yellow fever vaccination. Study-wide points: Abundant clonotypes (contaminants from the bulk population) could be present in FACS-sorted repertoires.

V shed 6 bases and J 3 bases; nucleotides not matched to a gene: 9. The germline V gene encodes CDR1 LGHDT and CDR2 YNNKEL (reference sequence). CDR3 length: 16 residues. TCR cDNA, made by 5'RACE template switching, carried an added universal primer site and UMIs. TCRdb re-derived calls from the 5' RACE reads in MiXCR, one entry per CDR3 protein. The sample gives roughly 56,000 distinct CDR3 sequences, approximately 5.5% of which show up once; 25% to 40% is in the top ten. This clonotype was counted a few times. This clonotype was sampled from a man aged 18 to 30 who received the YFV17D yellow fever vaccine. The sample was PBMCs, either bulk or a sorted T-cell subset (CD4+, CD8+, memory, or dextramer-sorted; not recorded which), taken on the day of the yellow fever booster vaccination. The gene calls are TRBV3-1 and TRBJ2-2, with 8 bases aligning to TRBD2. Here the CDR3 DNA reads TGTGCCAGCAGACCCACTAGCGGACGATACACCGGGGAGCTGTTTTTT. Translated, it gives CASRPTSGRYTGELFF.